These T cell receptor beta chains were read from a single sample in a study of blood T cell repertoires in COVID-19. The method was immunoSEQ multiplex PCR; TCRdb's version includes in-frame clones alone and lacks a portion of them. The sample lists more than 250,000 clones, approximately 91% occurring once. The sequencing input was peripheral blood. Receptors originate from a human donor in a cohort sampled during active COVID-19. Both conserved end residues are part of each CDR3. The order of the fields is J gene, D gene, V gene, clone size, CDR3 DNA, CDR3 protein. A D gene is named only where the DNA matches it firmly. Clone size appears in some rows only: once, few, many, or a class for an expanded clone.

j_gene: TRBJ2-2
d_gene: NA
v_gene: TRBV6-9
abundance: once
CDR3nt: TGTGCCAGCAGGGCAGGACGGGACTCCCTCCCCCCGCTGAACACCGGGGAGCTGTTTTTT
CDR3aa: CASRAGRDSLPPLNTGELFF

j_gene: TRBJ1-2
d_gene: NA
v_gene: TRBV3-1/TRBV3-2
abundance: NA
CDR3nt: TGTGCCAGCAGCCAGACAAATAACTATGGCTACACCTTC
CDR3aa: CASSQTNNYGYTF

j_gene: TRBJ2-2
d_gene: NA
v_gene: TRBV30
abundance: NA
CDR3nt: TGTGCCTGGAGCTCTGGCCAAGGGGCGGCCGGGGAGCTGTTTTTT
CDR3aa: CAWSSGQGAAGELFF

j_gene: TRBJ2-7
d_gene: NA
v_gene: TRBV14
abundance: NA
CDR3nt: TGTGCCAGCAGCCCATACAGGGACCCAAGAACCTACGAGCAGTACTTC
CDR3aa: CASSPYRDPRTYEQYF

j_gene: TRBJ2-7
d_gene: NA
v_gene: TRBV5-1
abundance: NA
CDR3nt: TGCGCCAGCAGCGGGGGGTCGGAATACGAGCAGTACTTC
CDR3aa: CASSGGSEYEQYF

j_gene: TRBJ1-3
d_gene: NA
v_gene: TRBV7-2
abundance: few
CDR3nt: TGTGCCAGCAGTTATAACTCTGGAAACACCATATATTTT
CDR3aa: CASSYNSGNTIYF

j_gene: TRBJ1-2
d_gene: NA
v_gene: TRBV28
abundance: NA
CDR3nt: TGTGCCAGCAGTTTTGGTCAGGGAAGGAGCAATGGCTACACCTTC
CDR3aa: CASSFGQGRSNGYTF

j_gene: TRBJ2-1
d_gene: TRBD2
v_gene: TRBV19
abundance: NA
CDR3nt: TGTGCCAGTAGTCCCCCTAGCGGGACTAACAATGAGCAGTTCTTC
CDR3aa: CASSPPSGTNNEQFF

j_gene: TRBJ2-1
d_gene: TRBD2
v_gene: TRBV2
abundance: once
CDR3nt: TGTGCCAGCAGGTTGACTAGCGGGGGGGTGAAGGGAGAGCAGTTCTTC
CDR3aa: CASRLTSGGVKGEQFF

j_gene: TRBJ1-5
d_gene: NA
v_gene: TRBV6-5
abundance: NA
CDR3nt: TGTGCCAGCAGCCAGGACAGTAGCAATCAGCCCCAGCATTTT
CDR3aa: CASSQDSSNQPQHF

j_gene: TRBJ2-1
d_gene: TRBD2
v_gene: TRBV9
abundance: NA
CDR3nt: TGTGCCAGCAGCGCACCAGCGGGAGGGCCCTACAATGAGCAGTTCTTC
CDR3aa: CASSAPAGGPYNEQFF

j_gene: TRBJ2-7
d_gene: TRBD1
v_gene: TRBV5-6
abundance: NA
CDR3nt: TGTGCCAGCAGTTTCCGGAACAGGGGGTCCGGTGAGCAGTACTTC
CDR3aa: CASSFRNRGSGEQYF

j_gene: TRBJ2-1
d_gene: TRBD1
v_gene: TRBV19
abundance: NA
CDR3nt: TGTGCCAGTAGCCGACAGGGTCCCAGCTCCTACAATGAGCAGTTCTTC
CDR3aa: CASSRQGPSSYNEQFF

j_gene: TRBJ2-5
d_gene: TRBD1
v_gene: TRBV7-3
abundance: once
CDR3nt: TGTGCCAGCAGCGTAACAGGGGGCACAGGGGAGACCCAGTACTTC
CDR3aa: CASSVTGGTGETQYF

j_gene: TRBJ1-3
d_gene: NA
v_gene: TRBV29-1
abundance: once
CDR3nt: TGCAGCGCTGAAGCCCCCACGGGTAGCAACACCATATATTTT
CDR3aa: CSAEAPTGSNTIYF

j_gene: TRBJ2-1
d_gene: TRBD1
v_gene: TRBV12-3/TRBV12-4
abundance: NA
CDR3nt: TGTGCCAGCAGGGGGGACAGTCACAATGAGCAGTTCTTC
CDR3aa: CASRGDSHNEQFF

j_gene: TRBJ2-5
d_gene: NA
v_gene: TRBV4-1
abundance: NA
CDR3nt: TGCGCCAGCAGCCAAGTAGGGGAAGGCAACCAAGAGACCCAGTACTTC
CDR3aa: CASSQVGEGNQETQYF

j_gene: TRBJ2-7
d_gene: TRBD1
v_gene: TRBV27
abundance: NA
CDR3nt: TGTGCCAGCAGTTTAAACAAGAGAACGAAAGACAGGGGAAGCTACTACGAGCAGTACTTC
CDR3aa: CASSLNKRTKDRGSYYEQYF

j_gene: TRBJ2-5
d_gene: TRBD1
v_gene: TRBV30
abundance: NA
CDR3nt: TGTGCCTGGAGTCGGGACAGGACGAGGGAGACCCAGTACTTC
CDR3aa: CAWSRDRTRETQYF

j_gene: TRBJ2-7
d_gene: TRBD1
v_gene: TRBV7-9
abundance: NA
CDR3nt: TGTGCCAGCCGCTCCGGGACAGGGGCCTACGAGCAGTACTTC
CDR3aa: CASRSGTGAYEQYF

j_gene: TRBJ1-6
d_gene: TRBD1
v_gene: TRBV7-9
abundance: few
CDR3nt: TGTGCCAGCAGCCCGACAGGGGGCCATTCACCCCTCCACTTT
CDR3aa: CASSPTGGHSPLHF